This T cell receptor beta chain was obtained from a study of cytomegalovirus exposure and HLA in healthy donors. This clone has more than one count but fewer than ten. PCR primers comprised 60 Vbeta and 13 Jbeta primers. TCRdb's copy holds only in-frame clones and misses some; the assay was immunoSEQ multiplex PCR. The sample contains a few hundred thousand clones, about 80% of which appear only once. The CDR3 totals 14 residues. CDR1 is GTSNPN, CDR2 SVGIG, per germline (reference sequence). J lost 7 bases, V lost 8 bases, and 13 bases had no gene match. The chain links TRBV30 to TRBJ2-1; 8 bases agree with TRBD2. The sequencing sample was made of PBMCs. This receptor was taken from a girl under 18 in good health and CMV-seronegative. CDR3 loop: CARGQAGDYNEQFF. CDR3 sequence (DNA): TGTGCCCGAGGCCAAGCGGGAGATTATAATGAGCAGTTCTTC.